This is a list of T cell receptor beta chains from one sample in a study of shared clonotypes between healthy human individuals. This table comes from immunoSEQ multiplex PCR, and its TCRdb copy is limited to in-frame clones, with some not included. The sample holds roughly 2.6 million clones, 85% to 95% seen once. Material: naive CD4+ T cells sorted from blood. The source of these receptors is a man between 18 and 35 years old in good health. Both conserved end residues are part of each CDR3. Fields, in order: J gene, V gene, D gene, clone size, CDR3 DNA, CDR3 protein. D genes are given only for firm matches. Not all rows give a size; the values are once, few, many and, for expanded clones, a class.

TRBJ2-7,TRBV4-1,NA,NA,TGCGCCAGCAGCCAGGACCCAGGGAGCTCCTACGAGCAGTACTTC,CASSQDPGSSYEQYF
TRBJ1-4,TRBV4-1,NA,NA,TGCGCCAGCAGCCTAGCCAGGAGTGAAAAACTGTTTTTT,CASSLARSEKLFF
TRBJ2-7,TRBV4-1,NA,NA,TGCGCCAGCAGCCAAGTATCATCTGACACCGCCTACGAGCAGTACTTC,CASSQVSSDTAYEQYF
TRBJ2-7,TRBV7-2,TRBD2,NA,TGTGCCAGCAGCCCCCCTGGGCTAGCGGGAGGGGAGCAGTACTTC,CASSPPGLAGGEQYF
TRBJ1-3,TRBV5-1,TRBD1,once,TGCGCCAGCAGCGCCGGAGGGACAGACGGAAACACCATATATTTT,CASSAGGTDGNTIYF
TRBJ2-7,TRBV18,NA,NA,TGTGCCAGCTCCCAACACCCCGGGTCCGGCTACGAGCAGTACTTC,CASSQHPGSGYEQYF
TRBJ2-7,TRBV5-5,TRBD2,NA,TGTGCCAGCAGCTCATCACTAGCGGGAGACCCGCAGTACTTC,CASSSSLAGDPQYF
TRBJ2-7,TRBV6-5,NA,NA,TGTGCCAGCAGTCGGAGGGAACCCTACGAGCAGTACTTC,CASSRREPYEQYF
TRBJ1-1,TRBV6-1,NA,NA,TGTGCCAGCAGTCAGGGCACTGAAGCTTTCTTT,CASSQGTEAFF
TRBJ1-2,TRBV19,TRBD1,NA,TGTGCCAGTAGTATGGTTCGGCTCCAGGGGGGTAACTATGGCTACACCTTC,CASSMVRLQGGNYGYTF
TRBJ1-1,TRBV10-3,NA,once,TGTGCCATCTCGGCGGGGCTGAACACTGAAGCTTTCTTT,CAISAGLNTEAFF
TRBJ1-2,TRBV11-2,NA,NA,TGTGCCAGCAGCTTAGAAGGGGTAGGCTACACCTTC,CASSLEGVGYTF
TRBJ2-7,TRBV29-1,NA,NA,TGCAGCGTCCTCACCGGGCCGCCCTACGAGCAGTACTTC,CSVLTGPPYEQYF
TRBJ2-1,TRBV28,NA,NA,TGTGCCAGCAGTTCCCACGGACAGAGGCAGTTCTTC,CASSSHGQRQFF
TRBJ1-4,TRBV10-3,NA,once,TGTGCCATCAGTGAGTCGCTGGGACCTGGGTCTCGGGGTAATGAAAAACTGTTTTTT,CAISESLGPGSRGNEKLFF
TRBJ1-6,TRBV7-8,NA,few,TGTGCCAGCAGCCCCTACCGGCCCACAAGTGGGTCACCCCTCCACTTT,CASSPYRPTSGSPLHF
TRBJ2-7,TRBV6-1,NA,NA,TGTGCCAGCAGTAAGACCGGTAGCTCCTACGAGCAGTACTTC,CASSKTGSSYEQYF
TRBJ2-3,TRBV7-2,NA,NA,TGTGCCAGCAGCTTGACCGGGGCGGTGGCAGATACGCAGTATTTT,CASSLTGAVADTQYF
TRBJ1-3,TRBV30,TRBD1,NA,TGTGCCTGGACCCGGGACAGGAGCTCTGGAAACACCATATATTTT,CAWTRDRSSGNTIYF
TRBJ2-7,TRBV15,NA,once,TGTGCCACCAGCAGAGATCGATACGAGCAGTACTTC,CATSRDRYEQYF
TRBJ2-5,TRBV5-1,TRBD2,NA,TGCGCCAGCAGCTTGTCAGCGGGAGCCGGTGAGACCCAGTACTTC,CASSLSAGAGETQYF
TRBJ1-1,TRBV18,NA,NA,TGTGCCAGCTCACAACCGGGACCGCAGAACACTGAAGCTTTCTTT,CASSQPGPQNTEAFF
TRBJ1-6,TRBV11-2,NA,NA,TGTGCCAGCAGCCCCAGTACAGGATTTGGTTCACCCCTCCACTTT,CASSPSTGFGSPLHF
TRBJ2-7,TRBV5-4,TRBD2,NA,TGTGCCAGCAGCTTGATAGCGGGCGGCCTGGCCTACGAGCAGTACTTC,CASSLIAGGLAYEQYF
TRBJ2-7,TRBV27,TRBD2,once,TGTGCCAGCAGTTACCTAGCGGGGGGCCGAGCCGACGAGCAGTACTTC,CASSYLAGGRADEQYF
TRBJ2-7,TRBV2,TRBD2,NA,TGTGCCAGCAGTGTAGCTAGCGGGAGTCGCGAGCAGTACTTC,CASSVASGSREQYF
TRBJ2-7,TRBV5-1,NA,NA,TGCGCCAGCAGCTCGCAAGGGGGATCCTACGAGCAGTACTTC,CASSSQGGSYEQYF
TRBJ2-1,TRBV29-1,NA,NA,TGCAGCGTTCACGGGACTTTTAGCAATGAGCAGTTCTTC,CSVHGTFSNEQFF
TRBJ2-2,TRBV5-1,NA,NA,TGCGCCAGCAGCTTCCCCCCCCCAGGGAGAACCGGGGAGCTGTTTTTT,CASSFPPPGRTGELFF
TRBJ1-1,TRBV5-1,NA,NA,TGCGCCAGCAGCTTAGGAGCCCAAAGCACTGAAGCTTTCTTT,CASSLGAQSTEAFF
TRBJ2-7,TRBV5-4,NA,NA,TGTGCCAGCAGCGGTCAAGGCCACGAGCAGTACTTC,CASSGQGHEQYF
TRBJ2-3,TRBV9,NA,NA,TGTGCCAGCAGCCTCCTCCCGTTCACAGATACGCAGTATTTT,CASSLLPFTDTQYF
TRBJ1-1,TRBV27,TRBD1,NA,TGTGCCAGCAGTTTCTACTCTGCAGGGGGCACTGAAGCTTTCTTT,CASSFYSAGGTEAFF
TRBJ1-2,TRBV20-1,NA,once,TGCAGTGCACGGACAAGCTATGGCTACACCTTC,CSARTSYGYTF
TRBJ1-1,TRBV5-5,TRBD1,NA,TGTGCCAGCAGCTTGGCCGGGACAGCGAACACTGAAGCTTTCTTT,CASSLAGTANTEAFF
TRBJ1-3,TRBV6-6,NA,NA,TGTGCCAGCAGTCCAGAGGGGACGTACTCTGGAAACACCATATATTTT,CASSPEGTYSGNTIYF
TRBJ2-1,TRBV10-1,TRBD2,once,TGCGCCAGCAGTGAGTCCCTAGCGGGGGGGGAGGATGAGCAGTTCTTC,CASSESLAGGEDEQFF
TRBJ1-1,TRBV30,NA,NA,TGTGCCTGGAGTCGACGGGTGGCCAGGAACACTGAAGCTTTCTTT,CAWSRRVARNTEAFF
TRBJ1-2,TRBV18,NA,once,TGTGCCAGCTCACCATCCCCCGTTGGCCGGGGCTACACCTTC,CASSPSPVGRGYTF
TRBJ1-1,TRBV19,TRBD1,NA,TGTGCCAGTAGTATATCGGGGACAGGGAGGACTGAAGCTTTCTTT,CASSISGTGRTEAFF
TRBJ2-4,TRBV7-2,NA,NA,TGTGCCAGCAGCTCAGGTTCCTTAAACATTCAGTACTTC,CASSSGSLNIQYF
TRBJ1-2,TRBV5-1,TRBD1,NA,TGTGCCAGCAGCCCCGGGACAGTCACTAACTATGGCTACACCTTC,CASSPGTVTNYGYTF
TRBJ1-2,TRBV2,TRBD1,NA,TGTGCCAGCAGCACGTCACAGGGGGTGAGCGGCTACACCTTC,CASSTSQGVSGYTF
TRBJ2-5,TRBV6-1,NA,NA,TGTGCCAGCAGTGAATTCCGGGACTTTCAGACCCAGTACTTC,CASSEFRDFQTQYF
TRBJ1-2,TRBV28,TRBD1,NA,TGTGCCAGCAGTCCCGCCGGGACAGGCAGGGGCTACACCTTC,CASSPAGTGRGYTF
TRBJ2-2,TRBV2,TRBD1,NA,TGTGCCAGCAGCAGGACAGGGGCCCTGTTCGGGGAGCTGTTTTTT,CASSRTGALFGELFF
TRBJ1-4,TRBV4-1,TRBD1,NA,TGCGCCAGCAGCCAATCAACAGGGGTTAATGAAAAACTGTTTTTT,CASSQSTGVNEKLFF
TRBJ1-2,TRBV6-1,NA,NA,TGTGCCAGCAGTGCCGCCAGGGGAGTAGGTGGCTACACCTTC,CASSAARGVGGYTF
TRBJ2-2,TRBV6-4,NA,NA,TGTGCCAGCAGTGAGCAGGGATGGGCCGGGGAGCTGTTTTTT,CASSEQGWAGELFF
TRBJ1-2,TRBV7-3,TRBD1,few,TGTGCCAGCAGCGAAACCGGGACAGGGAACTATGGCTACACCTTC,CASSETGTGNYGYTF
TRBJ2-5,TRBV29-1,TRBD2,NA,TGCAGCGTTGGCCAGATTGGGGGGGGCCAAGAGACCCAGTACTTC,CSVGQIGGGQETQYF